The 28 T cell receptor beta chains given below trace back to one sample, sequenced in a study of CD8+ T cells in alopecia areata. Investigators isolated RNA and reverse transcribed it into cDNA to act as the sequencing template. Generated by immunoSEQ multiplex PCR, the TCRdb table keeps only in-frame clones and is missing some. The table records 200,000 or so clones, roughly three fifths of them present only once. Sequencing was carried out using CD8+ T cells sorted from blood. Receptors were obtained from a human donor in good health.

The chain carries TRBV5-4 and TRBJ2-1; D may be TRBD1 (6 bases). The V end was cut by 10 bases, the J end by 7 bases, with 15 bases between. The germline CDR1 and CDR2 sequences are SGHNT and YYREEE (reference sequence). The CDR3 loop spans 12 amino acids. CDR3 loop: CAATSTGNEQFF. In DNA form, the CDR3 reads TGTGCCGCAACTAGTACAGGGAATGAGCAGTTCTTC.

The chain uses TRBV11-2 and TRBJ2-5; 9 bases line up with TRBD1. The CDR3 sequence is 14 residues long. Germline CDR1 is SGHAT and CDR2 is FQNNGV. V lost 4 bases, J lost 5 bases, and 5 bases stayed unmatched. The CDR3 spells CASSSWDRVETQYF. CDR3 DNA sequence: TGTGCCAGCAGCTCGTGGGACAGGGTTGAGACCCAGTACTTC.

Written as DNA, the CDR3 is TGCAGCGTTGAAGTCTCCTACGAGCAGTACTTC. Encoded protein: CSVEVSYEQYF. This chain joins TRBV29-1 and TRBJ2-7; no clear D. Germline lookup yields CDR1 SQVTM and CDR2 ANQGSEA. The CDR3 sequence is 11 residues long. With 1 base removed from V and 0 bases from J, the gap between germline ends came to 1 base.

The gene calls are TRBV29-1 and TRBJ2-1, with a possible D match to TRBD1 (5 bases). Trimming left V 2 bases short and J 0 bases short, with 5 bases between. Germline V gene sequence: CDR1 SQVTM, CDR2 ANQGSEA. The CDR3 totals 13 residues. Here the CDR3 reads CSVEQGSYNEQFF. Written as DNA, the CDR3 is TGCAGCGTTGAACAGGGCTCCTACAATGAGCAGTTCTTC.

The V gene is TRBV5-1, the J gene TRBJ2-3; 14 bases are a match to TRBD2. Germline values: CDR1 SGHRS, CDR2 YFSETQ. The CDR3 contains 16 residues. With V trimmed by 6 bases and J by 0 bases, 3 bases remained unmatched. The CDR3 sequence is CASTGLAGASTDTQYF. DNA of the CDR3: TGCGCCAGCACGGGACTAGCGGGGGCTAGCACAGATACGCAGTATTTT.

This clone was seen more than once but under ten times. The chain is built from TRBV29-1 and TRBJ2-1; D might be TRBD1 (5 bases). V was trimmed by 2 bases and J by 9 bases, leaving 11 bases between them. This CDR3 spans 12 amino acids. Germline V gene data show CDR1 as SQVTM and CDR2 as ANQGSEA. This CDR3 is CSVESGSGEQFF. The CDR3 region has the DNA TGCAGCGTTGAATCAGGGTCGGGTGAGCAGTTCTTC.

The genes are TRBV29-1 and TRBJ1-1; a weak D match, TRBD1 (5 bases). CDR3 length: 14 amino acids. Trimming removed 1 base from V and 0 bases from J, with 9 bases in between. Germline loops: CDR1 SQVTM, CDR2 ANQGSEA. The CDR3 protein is CSVEVVGVNTEAFF. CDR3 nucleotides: TGCAGCGTTGAAGTGGTAGGGGTGAACACTGAAGCTTTCTTT.

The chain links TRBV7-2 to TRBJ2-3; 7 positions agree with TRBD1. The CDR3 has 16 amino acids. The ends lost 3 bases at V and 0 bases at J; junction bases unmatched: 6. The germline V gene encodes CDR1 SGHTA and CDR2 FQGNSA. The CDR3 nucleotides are TGTGCCAGCAGCTTGGAAGGCAGGGGGAGCACAGATACGCAGTATTTT. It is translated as CASSLEGRGSTDTQYF. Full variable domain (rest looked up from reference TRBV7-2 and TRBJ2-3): GAGVSQSPSNKVTEKGKDVELRCDPISGHTALYWYRQSLGQGLEFLIYFQGNSAPDKSGLPSDRFSAERTGGSVSTLTIQRTQQEDSAVYLCASSLEGRGSTDTQYFGPGTRLTVL.

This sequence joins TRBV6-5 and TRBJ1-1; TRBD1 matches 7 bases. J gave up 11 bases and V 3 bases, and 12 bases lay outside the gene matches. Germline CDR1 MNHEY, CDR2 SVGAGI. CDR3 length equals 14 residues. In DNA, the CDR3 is TGTGCCAGCAGTTATGGGGGACAGTTAGGGGTTGCTTTCTTT. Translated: CASSYGGQLGVAFF.

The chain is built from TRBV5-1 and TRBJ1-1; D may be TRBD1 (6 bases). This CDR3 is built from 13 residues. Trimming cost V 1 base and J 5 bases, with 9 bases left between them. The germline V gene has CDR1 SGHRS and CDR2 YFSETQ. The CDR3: CASSLTGRTEAFF. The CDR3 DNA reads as TGCGCCAGCAGCTTGACAGGGAGAACTGAAGCTTTCTTT.

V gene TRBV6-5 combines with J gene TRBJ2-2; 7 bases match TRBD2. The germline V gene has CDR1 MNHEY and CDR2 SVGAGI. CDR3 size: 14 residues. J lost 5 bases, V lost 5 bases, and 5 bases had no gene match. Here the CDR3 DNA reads TGTGCCAGCAGTCTTAGCGGGTATACCGGGGAGCTGTTTTTT. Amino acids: CASSLSGYTGELFF.

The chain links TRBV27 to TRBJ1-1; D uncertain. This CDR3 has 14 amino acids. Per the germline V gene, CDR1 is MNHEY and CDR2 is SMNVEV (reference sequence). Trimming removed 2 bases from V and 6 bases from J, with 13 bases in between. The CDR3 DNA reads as TGTGCCAGCAGTTTAAGCGAGAGGCAGGCTGAAGCTTTCTTT. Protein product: CASSLSERQAEAFF.

CDR3 amino acids: CSVHLVNTGELFF. CDR3 nucleotide sequence: TGCAGCGTTCATTTGGTGAACACCGGGGAGCTGTTTTTT. This sequence joins TRBV29-1 and TRBJ2-2, with no clear D. This CDR3 contains 13 residues. Germline assignment: CDR1 SQVTM and CDR2 ANQGSEA. V lost 5 bases, J lost 1 base, and 8 bases lay in between.

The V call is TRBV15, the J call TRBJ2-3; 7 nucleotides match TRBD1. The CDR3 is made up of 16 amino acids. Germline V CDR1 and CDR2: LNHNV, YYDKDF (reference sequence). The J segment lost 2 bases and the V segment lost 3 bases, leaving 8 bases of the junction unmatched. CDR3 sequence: CATSSLDRSSTDTQYF. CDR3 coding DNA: TGTGCCACCAGCAGTTTGGACAGGAGTTCCACAGATACGCAGTATTTT.

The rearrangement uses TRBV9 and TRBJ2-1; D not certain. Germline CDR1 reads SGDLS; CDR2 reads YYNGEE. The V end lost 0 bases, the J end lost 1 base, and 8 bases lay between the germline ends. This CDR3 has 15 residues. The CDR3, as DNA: TGTGCCAGCAGCGTAGATATGGGGTCCTACAATGAGCAGTTCTTC. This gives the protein CASSVDMGSYNEQFF.

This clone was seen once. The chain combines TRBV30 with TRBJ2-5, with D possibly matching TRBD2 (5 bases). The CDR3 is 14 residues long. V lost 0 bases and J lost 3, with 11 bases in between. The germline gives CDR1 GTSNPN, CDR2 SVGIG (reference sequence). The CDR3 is CAWSVIEGEETQYF. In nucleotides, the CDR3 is TGTGCCTGGAGTGTAATCGAGGGTGAAGAGACCCAGTACTTC.

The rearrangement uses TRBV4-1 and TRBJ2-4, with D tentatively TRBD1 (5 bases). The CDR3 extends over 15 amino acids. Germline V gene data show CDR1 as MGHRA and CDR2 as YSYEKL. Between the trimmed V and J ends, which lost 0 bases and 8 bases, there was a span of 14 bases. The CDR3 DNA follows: TGCGCCAGCAGCCAAGATCAGGGAAGGGTGGACATTCAGTACTTC. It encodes CASSQDQGRVDIQYF.

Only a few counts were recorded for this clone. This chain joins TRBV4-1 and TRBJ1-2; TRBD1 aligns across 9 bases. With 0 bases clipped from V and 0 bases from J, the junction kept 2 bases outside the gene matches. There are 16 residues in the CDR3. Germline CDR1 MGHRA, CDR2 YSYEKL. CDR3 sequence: CASSQDGTGSNYGYTF. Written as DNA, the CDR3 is TGCGCCAGCAGCCAAGATGGGACAGGGTCTAACTATGGCTACACCTTC.

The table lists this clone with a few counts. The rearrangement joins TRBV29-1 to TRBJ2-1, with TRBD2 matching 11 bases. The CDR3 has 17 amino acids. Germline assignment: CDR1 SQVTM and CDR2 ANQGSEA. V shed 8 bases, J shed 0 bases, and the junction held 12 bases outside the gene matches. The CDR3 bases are TGCAGCATCTCCGGGACTAGCGGAGAAAGCTCCTACAATGAGCAGTTCTTC. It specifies CSISGTSGESSYNEQFF.

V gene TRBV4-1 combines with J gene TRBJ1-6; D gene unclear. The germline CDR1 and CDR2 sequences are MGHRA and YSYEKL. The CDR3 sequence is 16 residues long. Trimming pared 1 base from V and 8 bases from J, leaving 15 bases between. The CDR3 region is CASSQVMGKNYSPLHF. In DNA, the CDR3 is TGCGCCAGCAGCCAAGTAATGGGGAAGAACTATTCACCCCTCCACTTT.

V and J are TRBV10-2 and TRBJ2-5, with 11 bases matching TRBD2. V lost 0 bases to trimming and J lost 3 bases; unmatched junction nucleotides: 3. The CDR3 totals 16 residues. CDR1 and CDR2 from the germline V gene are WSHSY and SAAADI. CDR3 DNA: TGCGCCAGCAGTGAGTCCCCACTAGCGGGGGAAGAGACCCAGTACTTC. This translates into CASSESPLAGEETQYF.

The chain's CDR3 is CAWETQNTEAFF. The CDR3 DNA is TGTGCCTGGGAGACACAGAACACTGAAGCTTTCTTT. This sequence joins TRBV30 and TRBJ1-1; D remains unclear. This CDR3 is built from 12 residues. V was clipped by 5 bases and J by 1 base, with 8 bases between them. Germline CDR1 and CDR2: GTSNPN and SVGIG (reference sequence).

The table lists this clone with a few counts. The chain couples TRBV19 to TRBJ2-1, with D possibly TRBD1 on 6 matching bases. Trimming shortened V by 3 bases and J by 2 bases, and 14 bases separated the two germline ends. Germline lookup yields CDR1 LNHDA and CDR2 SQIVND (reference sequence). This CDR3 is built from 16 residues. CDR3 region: CASSISGVRAYNEQFF. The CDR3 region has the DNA TGTGCCAGTAGTATTTCAGGGGTTAGGGCCTACAATGAGCAGTTCTTC.

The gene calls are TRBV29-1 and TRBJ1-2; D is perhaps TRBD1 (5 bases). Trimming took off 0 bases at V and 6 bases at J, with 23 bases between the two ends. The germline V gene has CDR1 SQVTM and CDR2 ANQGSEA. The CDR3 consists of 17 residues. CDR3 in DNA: TGCAGCGTTGAAGATTGGGCAGGGATTTCGAGTAGGGATGGCTACACCTTC. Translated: CSVEDWAGISSRDGYTF.

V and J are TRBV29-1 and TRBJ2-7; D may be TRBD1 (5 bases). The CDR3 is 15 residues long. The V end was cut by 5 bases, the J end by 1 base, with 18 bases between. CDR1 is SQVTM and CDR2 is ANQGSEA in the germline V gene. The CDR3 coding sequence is TGCAGCGTTCGTCTTAAGACAGAGATATCCTACGAGCAGTACTTC. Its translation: CSVRLKTEISYEQYF.

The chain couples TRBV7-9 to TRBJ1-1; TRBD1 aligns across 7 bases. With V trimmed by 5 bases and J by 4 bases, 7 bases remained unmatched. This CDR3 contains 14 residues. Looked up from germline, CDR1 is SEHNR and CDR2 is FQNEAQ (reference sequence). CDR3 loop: CASSDETGPTEAFF. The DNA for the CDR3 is TGTGCCAGCAGCGACGAGACAGGGCCCACTGAAGCTTTCTTT.

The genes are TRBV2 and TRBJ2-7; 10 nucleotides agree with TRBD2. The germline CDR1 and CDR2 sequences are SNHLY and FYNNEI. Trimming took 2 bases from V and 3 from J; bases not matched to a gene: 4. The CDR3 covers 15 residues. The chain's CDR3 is CASSELAGEIYEQYF. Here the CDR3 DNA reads TGTGCCAGCAGTGAACTAGCGGGGGAAATCTACGAGCAGTACTTC.

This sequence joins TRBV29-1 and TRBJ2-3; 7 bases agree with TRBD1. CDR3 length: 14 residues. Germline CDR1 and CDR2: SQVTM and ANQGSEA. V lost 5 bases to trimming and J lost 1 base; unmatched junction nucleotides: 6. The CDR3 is CSVNRGMGTDTQYF. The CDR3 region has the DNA TGCAGCGTTAACAGGGGCATGGGCACAGATACGCAGTATTTT.